This T cell receptor (beta chain) originates from a study of blood T cell repertoires in COVID-19 (dated by TCRdb to 2019 to 2021). A note on the overall study: Samples from collaborators originated in the United States, Italy and Spain and spanned both the acute and convalescent phases of COVID-19. Samples came from the ongoing ImmuneRACE study (first 160 participants) plus 1,254 subjects from 6 global collaborators. The sample metadata nearly always contained a de-identified subject ID, COVID-19 status, age in years and sex. Deeply sampled blood TCRbeta repertoires from subjects exposed to, actively infected with, or recovered from COVID-19 were included in the dataset. Where available, HLA class I and class II types were obtained from metadata supplied by the sample provider rather than from assay-based typing. The repertoires were made available in a free public database intended to serve as a resource for research on the immune response to SARS-CoV-2. The material from the prospective study consisted of cDNA or gDNA derived from T cells, B-cell-depleted T cells, or PBMCs.

To note about this clone: This receptor's antigen is unknown. No per-base quality is available; no much larger clone lies one base away.

The immunoSEQ Assay, a bias-controlled multiplex PCR, was used to amplify TCRbeta CDR3 regions from genomic DNA. In the authors' own workflow: Nucleated cell counts per sample were estimated from amplification of reference gene primers within the assay. To quantify the absolute abundance of each unique TCRbeta CDR3 rearrangement, sequence reads were collapsed and filtered. Productive Simpson clonality was computed per sample as the square root of Simpson's diversity index over productive rearrangements. TCRdb provides this immuneACCESS table in a form limited to in-frame rearrangements. Some clones are lacking; in checked studies, under half of them reflect an unresolved V gene, and why the rest are absent is not known. That table furnishes V, J and clone size, whereas the DNA furnished D and trimming. The sample includes under 200,000 clones, with about 88% observed a single time. Of the sample, about 5% is held by the ten largest clones.

Whole blood was collected in K2EDTA tubes by collaborating institutions according to the institutions' own protocols. Collaborator samples were shipped for TCRbeta analysis as frozen whole blood, isolated PBMCs, or DNA extracted from either sample type. General findings and caveats noted by the study authors: How much clinical and demographic metadata was included differed by source and by participant, and the metadata was provided uncurated.

V drops 6 bases and J drops 7 bases, leaving 13 bases in between. The germline V gene (reference sequence) supplies CDR1 LNHDA and CDR2 SQIVND. The CDR3 has 13 amino acids, counting the end cysteine and phenylalanine. The entry retains the CDR3 DNA only, 39 bases that are in frame from base 1. The TCR comes from a woman aged 80 or over with acute or convalescent COVID-19. The chain is encoded by TRBV19 joined to TRBJ1-5; the D segment cannot be called with confidence. The sequenced sample consisted of peripheral blood. In nucleotide form, the sequence is TGTGCCAGTAGCACAATACGGGAACAGCCCCAGCATTTT. Translation gives CASSTIREQPQHF.